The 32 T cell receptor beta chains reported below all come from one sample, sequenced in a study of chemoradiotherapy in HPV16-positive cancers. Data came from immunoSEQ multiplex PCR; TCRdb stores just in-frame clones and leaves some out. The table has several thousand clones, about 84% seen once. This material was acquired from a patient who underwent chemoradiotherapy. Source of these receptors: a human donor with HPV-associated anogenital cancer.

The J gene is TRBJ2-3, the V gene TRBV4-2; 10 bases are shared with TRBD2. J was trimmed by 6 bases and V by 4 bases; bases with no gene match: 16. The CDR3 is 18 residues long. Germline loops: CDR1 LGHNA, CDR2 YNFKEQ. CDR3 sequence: CASSREGVAGGLGDTQYF. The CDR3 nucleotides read TGTGCCAGCAGCCGAGAAGGGGTAGCGGGGGGACTTGGGGATACGCAGTATTTT.

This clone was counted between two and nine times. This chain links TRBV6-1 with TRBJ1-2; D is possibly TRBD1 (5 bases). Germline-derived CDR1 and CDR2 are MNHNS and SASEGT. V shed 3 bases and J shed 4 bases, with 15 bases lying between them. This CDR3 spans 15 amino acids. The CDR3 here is CASSDGTFTGYGYTF. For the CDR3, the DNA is TGTGCCAGCAGTGACGGGACTTTTACAGGCTATGGCTACACCTTC.

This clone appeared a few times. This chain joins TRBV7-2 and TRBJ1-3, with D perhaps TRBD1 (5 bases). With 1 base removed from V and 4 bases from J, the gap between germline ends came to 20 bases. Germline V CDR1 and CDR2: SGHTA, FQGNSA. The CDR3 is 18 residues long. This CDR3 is CASSLVSGQGLGGNTIYF. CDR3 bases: TGTGCCAGCAGCTTAGTATCTGGGCAGGGACTCGGGGGAAACACCATATATTTT.

In nucleotides, the CDR3 is TGTGCCAGCAGTCCCGGGACAGGGGTGATAGAGACCCAGTACTTC. Its protein is CASSPGTGVIETQYF. This chain joins TRBV28 and TRBJ2-5, with 10 bases fitting TRBD1. Germline V gene lookup returns CDR1 MDHEN and CDR2 SYDVKM. The CDR3 spans 15 residues. V trimming: 5 bases; J trimming: 4 bases; junction bases outside the gene matches: 7.

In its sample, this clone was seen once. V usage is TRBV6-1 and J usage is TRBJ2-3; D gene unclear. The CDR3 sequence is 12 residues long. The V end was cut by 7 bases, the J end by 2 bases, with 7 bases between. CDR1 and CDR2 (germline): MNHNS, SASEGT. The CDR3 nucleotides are TGTGCCAGCATGGGGTTCACAGATACGCAGTATTTT. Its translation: CASMGFTDTQYF.

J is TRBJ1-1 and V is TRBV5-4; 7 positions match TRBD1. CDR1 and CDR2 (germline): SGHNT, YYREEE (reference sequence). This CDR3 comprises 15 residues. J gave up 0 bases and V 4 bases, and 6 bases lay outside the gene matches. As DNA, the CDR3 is TGTGCCAGCAGCCACTCGGGACAGATGAACACTGAAGCTTTCTTT. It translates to CASSHSGQMNTEAFF.

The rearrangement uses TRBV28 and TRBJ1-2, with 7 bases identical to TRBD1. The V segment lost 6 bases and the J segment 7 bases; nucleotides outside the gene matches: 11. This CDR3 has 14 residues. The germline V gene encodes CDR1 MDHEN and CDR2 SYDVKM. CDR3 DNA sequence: TGTGCCAGCAGACGACCGGGACAGCGGTTTGGCTACACCTTC. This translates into CASRRPGQRFGYTF.

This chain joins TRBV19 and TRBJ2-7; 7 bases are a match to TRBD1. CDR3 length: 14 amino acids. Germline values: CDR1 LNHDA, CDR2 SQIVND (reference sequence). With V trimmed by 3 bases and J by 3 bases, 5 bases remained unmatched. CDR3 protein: CASSIPGTDYEQYF. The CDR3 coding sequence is TGTGCCAGTAGTATCCCCGGGACAGACTACGAGCAGTACTTC. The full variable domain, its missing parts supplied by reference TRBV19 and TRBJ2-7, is DGGITQSPKYLFRKEGQNVTLSCEQNLNHDAMYWYRQDPGQGLRLIYYSQIVNDFQKGDIAEGYSVSREKKESFPLTVTSAQKNPTAFYLCASSIPGTDYEQYFGPGTRLTVT.

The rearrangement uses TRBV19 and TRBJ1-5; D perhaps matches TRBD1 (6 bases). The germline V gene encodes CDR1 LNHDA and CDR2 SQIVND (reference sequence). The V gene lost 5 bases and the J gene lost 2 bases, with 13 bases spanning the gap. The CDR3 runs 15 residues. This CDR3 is CASSAGGGGNQPQHF. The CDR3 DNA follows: TGTGCCAGTAGTGCCGGAGGGGGGGGCAATCAGCCCCAGCATTTT.

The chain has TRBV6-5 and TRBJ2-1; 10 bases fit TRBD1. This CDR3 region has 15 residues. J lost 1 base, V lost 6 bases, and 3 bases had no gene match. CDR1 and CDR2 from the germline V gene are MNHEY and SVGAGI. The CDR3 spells CASSPDRGSYNEQFF. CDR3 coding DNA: TGTGCCAGCAGCCCGGACAGGGGGTCCTACAATGAGCAGTTCTTC.

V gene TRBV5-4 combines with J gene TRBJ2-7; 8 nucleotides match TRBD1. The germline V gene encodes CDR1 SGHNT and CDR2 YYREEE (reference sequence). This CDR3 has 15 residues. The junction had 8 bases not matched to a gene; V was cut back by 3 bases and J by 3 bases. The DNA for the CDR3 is TGTGCCAGCAGCTGGAGGACAGGGTCCTTCTACGAGCAGTACTTC. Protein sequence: CASSWRTGSFYEQYF.

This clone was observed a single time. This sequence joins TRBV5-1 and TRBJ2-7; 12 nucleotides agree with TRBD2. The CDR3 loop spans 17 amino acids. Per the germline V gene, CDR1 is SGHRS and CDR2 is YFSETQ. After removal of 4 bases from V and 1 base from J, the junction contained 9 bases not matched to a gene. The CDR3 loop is CASSPGLAGLLSYEQYF. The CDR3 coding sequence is TGCGCCAGCAGCCCGGGACTAGCGGGCCTCTTGTCCTACGAGCAGTACTTC.

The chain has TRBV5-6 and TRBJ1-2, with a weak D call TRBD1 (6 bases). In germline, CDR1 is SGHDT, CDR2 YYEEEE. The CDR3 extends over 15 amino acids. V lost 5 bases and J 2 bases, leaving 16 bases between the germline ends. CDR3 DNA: TGTGCCAGCAGTCTCGCAGGGGAGGGAAACTATGGCTACACCTTC. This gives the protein CASSLAGEGNYGYTF.

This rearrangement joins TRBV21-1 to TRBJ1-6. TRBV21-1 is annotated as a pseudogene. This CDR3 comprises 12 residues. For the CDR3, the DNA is TGTGCCAGCAGCTCCCCCCGTCCCACCCTCCACTTT. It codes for CASSSPRPTLHF.

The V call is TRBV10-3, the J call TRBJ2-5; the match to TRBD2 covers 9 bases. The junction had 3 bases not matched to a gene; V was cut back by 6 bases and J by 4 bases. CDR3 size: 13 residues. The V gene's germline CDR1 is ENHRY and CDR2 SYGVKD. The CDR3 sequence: CAIRREGGETQYF. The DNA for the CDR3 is TGTGCCATCAGGCGGGAGGGGGGAGAGACCCAGTACTTC.

In DNA form, the CDR3 reads TGCGCCAGCAGCTTGAAAGCAGACCGGGGCGAAGCTTTCTTT. Translating it yields CASSLKADRGEAFF. The chain is built from TRBV5-1 and TRBJ1-1; tentatively, D is TRBD1 (5 bases). This CDR3 is built from 14 residues. CDR1 is SGHRS, CDR2 YFSETQ, per germline. V shed 1 base and J shed 8 bases, with 15 bases lying between them.

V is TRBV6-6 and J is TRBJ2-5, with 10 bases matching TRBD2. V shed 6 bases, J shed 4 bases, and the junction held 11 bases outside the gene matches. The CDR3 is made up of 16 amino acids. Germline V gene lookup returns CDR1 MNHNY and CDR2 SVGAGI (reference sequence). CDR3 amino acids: CASSLRGIAGGETQYF. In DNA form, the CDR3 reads TGTGCCAGCAGCCTCAGGGGAATAGCGGGGGGAGAGACCCAGTACTTC.

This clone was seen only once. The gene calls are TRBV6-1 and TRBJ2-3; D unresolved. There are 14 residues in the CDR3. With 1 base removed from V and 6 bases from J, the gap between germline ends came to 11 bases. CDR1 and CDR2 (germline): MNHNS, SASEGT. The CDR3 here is CASSEVADFDTQYF. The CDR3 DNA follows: TGTGCCAGCAGTGAAGTGGCAGATTTTGATACGCAGTATTTT.

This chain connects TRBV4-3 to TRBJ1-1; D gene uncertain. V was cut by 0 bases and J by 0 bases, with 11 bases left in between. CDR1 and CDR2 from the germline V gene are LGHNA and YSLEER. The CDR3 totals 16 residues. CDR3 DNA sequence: TGCGCCAGCAGCCAAGAATACGGGTTCATGAACACTGAAGCTTTCTTT. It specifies CASSQEYGFMNTEAFF.

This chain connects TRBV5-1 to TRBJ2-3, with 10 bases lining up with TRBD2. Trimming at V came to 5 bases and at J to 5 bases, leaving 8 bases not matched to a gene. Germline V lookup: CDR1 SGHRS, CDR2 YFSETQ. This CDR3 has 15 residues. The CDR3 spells CASRRSGGARDTQYF. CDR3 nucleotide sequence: TGCGCCAGCAGACGAAGCGGGGGGGCCCGAGATACGCAGTATTTT.

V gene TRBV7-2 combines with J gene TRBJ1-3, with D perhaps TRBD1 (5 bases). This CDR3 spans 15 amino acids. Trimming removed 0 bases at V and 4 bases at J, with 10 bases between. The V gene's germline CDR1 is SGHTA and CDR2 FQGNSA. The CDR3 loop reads CASSLAGVGGNTIYF. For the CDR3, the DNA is TGTGCCAGCAGCTTAGCAGGGGTAGGGGGAAACACCATATATTTT.

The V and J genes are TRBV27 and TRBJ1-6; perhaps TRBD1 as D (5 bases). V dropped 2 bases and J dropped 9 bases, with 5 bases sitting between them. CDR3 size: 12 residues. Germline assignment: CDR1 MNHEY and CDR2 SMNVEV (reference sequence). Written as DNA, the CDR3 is TGTGCCAGCAGTTTAGGGGGTTCACCCCTCCACTTT. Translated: CASSLGGSPLHF.

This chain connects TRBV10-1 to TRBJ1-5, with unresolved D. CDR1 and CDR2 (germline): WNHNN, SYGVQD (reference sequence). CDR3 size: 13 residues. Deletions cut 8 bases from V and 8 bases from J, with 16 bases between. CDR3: CASLGGVREPQHF. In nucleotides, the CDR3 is TGCGCCAGCCTCGGCGGGGTACGGGAGCCCCAGCATTTT.

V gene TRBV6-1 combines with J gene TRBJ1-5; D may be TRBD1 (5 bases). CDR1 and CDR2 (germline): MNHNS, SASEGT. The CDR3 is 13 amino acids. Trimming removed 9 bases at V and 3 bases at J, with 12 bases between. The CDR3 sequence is CASSEGYNQPQHF. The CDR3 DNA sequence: TGTGCCAGTTCCGAGGGGTACAATCAGCCCCAGCATTTT.

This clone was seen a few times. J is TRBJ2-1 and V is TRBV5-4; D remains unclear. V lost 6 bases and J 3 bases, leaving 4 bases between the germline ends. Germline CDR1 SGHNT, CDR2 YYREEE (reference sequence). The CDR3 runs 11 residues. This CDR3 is CASTNYNEQFF. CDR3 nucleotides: TGTGCCAGCACCAACTACAATGAGCAGTTCTTC.

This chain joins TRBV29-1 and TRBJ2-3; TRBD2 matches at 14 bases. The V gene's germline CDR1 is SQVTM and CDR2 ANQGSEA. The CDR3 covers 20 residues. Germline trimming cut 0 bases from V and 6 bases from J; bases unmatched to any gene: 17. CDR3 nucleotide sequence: TGCAGCGTTGAAGATCGGGGGACTAGCGGGAGAAGAGGTAATGGGGATACGCAGTATTTT. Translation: CSVEDRGTSGRRGNGDTQYF.

The CDR3 coding sequence is TGTGCCAGCAGCAGTGAGACGGGGGTCACTGAAGCTTTCTTT. Its protein is CASSSETGVTEAFF. This chain uses TRBV21-1 with TRBJ1-1. TRBV21-1 is classified as a pseudogene. The CDR3 consists of 14 residues.

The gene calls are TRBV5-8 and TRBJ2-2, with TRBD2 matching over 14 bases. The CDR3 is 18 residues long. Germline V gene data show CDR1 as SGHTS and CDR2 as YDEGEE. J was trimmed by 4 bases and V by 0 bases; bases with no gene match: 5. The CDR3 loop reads CASSLAGTSGSSTGELFF. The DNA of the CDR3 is TGTGCCAGCAGCTTGGCAGGGACTAGCGGGAGCAGCACCGGGGAGCTGTTTTTT.

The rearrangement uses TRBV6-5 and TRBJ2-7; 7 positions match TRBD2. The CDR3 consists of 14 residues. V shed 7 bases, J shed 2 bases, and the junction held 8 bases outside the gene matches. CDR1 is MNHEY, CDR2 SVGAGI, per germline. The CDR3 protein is CASKVASGTYEQYF. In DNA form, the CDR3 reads TGTGCCAGCAAAGTTGCTAGCGGTACCTACGAGCAGTACTTC.

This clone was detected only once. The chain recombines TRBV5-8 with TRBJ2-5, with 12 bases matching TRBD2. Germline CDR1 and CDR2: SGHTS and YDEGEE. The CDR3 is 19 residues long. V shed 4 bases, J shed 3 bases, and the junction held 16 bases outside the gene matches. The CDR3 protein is CASSLTYGTSGLGEETQYF. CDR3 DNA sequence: TGTGCCAGCAGCCTTACATACGGGACTAGCGGGTTAGGGGAAGAGACCCAGTACTTC. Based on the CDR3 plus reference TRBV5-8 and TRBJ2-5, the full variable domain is EAGVTQSPTHLIKTRGQQATLRCSPISGHTSVYWYQQALGLGLQFLLWYDEGEERNRGNFPPRFSGRQFPNYSSELNVNALELEDSALYLCASSLTYGTSGLGEETQYFGPGTRLLVL.

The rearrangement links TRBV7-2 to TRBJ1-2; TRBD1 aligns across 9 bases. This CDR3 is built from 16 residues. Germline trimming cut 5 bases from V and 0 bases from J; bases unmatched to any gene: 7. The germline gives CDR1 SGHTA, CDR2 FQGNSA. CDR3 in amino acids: CASSPPTGGSNYGYTF. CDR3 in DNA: TGTGCCAGCAGCCCCCCGACAGGGGGGTCTAACTATGGCTACACCTTC. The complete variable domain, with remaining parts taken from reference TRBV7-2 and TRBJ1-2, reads GAGVSQSPSNKVTEKGKDVELRCDPISGHTALYWYRQSLGQGLEFLIYFQGNSAPDKSGLPSDRFSAERTGGSVSTLTIQRTQQEDSAVYLCASSPPTGGSNYGYTFGSGTRLTVV.

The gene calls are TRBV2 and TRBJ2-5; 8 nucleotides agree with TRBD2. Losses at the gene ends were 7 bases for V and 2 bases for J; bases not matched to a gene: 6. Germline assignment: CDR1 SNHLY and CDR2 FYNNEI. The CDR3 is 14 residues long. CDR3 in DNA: TGTGCCAGCAACTCGGGGGGGGTACAAGAGACCCAGTACTTC. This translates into CASNSGGVQETQYF.